The rows below give T cell receptor beta chains drawn from one sample of a study of OX40 agonist ivuxolimab in advanced cancers. The assay was immunoSEQ multiplex PCR, and TCRdb's table has in-frame clones only and misses some. The table has 50,000 to 70,000 clones, 93% seen once; the top ten hold around 19%. The sequenced sample was CD4+ or CD8+ T cells sorted from blood, obtained in a trial of the OX40 agonist ivuxolimab. The receptor source for this set is an adult with an advanced solid tumor such as melanoma, head and neck, liver or kidney cancer. Both conserved end residues are part of each CDR3. A D gene is named only where the DNA matches it firmly. Not every row has a clone size; where given, it reads once, few, many or a size class.

clone_size	d_call	j_call	v_call	cdr3_aa	cdr3_nt
NA	NA	TRBJ2-1	TRBV6-5	CASSPKSSYNEQFF	TGTGCCAGCAGCCCCAAAAGCTCCTACAATGAGCAGTTCTTC
NA	TRBD2	TRBJ2-3	TRBV25-1	CASQLAGGINTQYF	TGTGCCAGCCAACTAGCGGGAGGCATTAATACGCAGTATTTT
NA	NA	TRBJ1-4	TRBV13	CASSLSEQGGGEKLFF	TGTGCCAGCAGCTTATCGGAACAGGGAGGAGGGGAAAAACTGTTTTTT
NA	NA	TRBJ2-6	TRBV10-3	CAISARDNLAPSGANVLTF	TGTGCCATCAGTGCACGGGACAATTTAGCCCCCTCTGGGGCCAACGTCCTGACTTTC
once	NA	TRBJ2-1	TRBV7-9	CAGEQDITYNEQFF	TGTGCCGGAGAGCAGGACATCACCTACAATGAGCAGTTCTTC
NA	TRBD2	TRBJ2-7	TRBV27	CASRAAGHYEQYF	TGTGCCAGCAGAGCAGCGGGGCACTACGAGCAGTACTTC
NA	NA	TRBJ2-5	TRBV9	CASSGPGGGETQYF	TGTGCCAGCAGCGGACCTGGGGGTGGGGAGACCCAGTACTTC
NA	NA	TRBJ2-2	TRBV9	CASSSTPRGLFF	TGTGCCAGCAGCTCAACCCCCCGGGGGCTGTTTTTT
NA	TRBD1	TRBJ2-1	TRBV11-2	CASSLTGGFKPGPYNEQFF	TGTGCCAGCAGCTTAACAGGGGGCTTTAAACCGGGACCATACAATGAGCAGTTCTTC
NA	NA	TRBJ2-5	TRBV27	CASRQGGETQYF	TGTGCCAGCAGACAGGGGGGGGAGACCCAGTACTTC
NA	TRBD2	TRBJ2-3	TRBV7-6	CASSSTLAGGPPDTQYF	TGTGCCAGCAGCTCGACACTAGCGGGAGGGCCCCCAGATACGCAGTATTTT
NA	NA	TRBJ1-2	TRBV13	CASSSQAVYGYTF	TGTGCCAGCAGCTCCCAGGCCGTCTATGGCTACACCTTC
NA	TRBD2	TRBJ2-3	TRBV28	CASSLSSGMITDTQYF	TGTGCCAGCAGTTTATCCAGCGGGATGATTACAGATACGCAGTATTTT
NA	NA	TRBJ2-1	TRBV11-3	CASSPPGRWGNEQFF	TGTGCCAGCAGCCCTCCGGGCCGGTGGGGCAATGAGCAGTTCTTC
NA	NA	TRBJ2-7	TRBV6-1	CASSVWGAGGSTTYEQYF	TGTGCCAGCAGTGTCTGGGGAGCTGGGGGTTCAACAACGTACGAGCAGTACTTC
NA	TRBD1	TRBJ1-4	TRBV28	CASSSNYDRGGREKLFF	TGTGCCAGCAGTTCGAATTATGACAGGGGCGGGCGGGAAAAACTGTTTTTT
NA	NA	TRBJ1-1	TRBV28	CASRHTGFNTEAFF	TGTGCCAGCAGGCATACAGGGTTTAACACTGAAGCTTTCTTT
NA	NA	TRBJ2-3	TRBV9	CASSVGGDSTDTQYF	TGTGCCAGCAGCGTAGGAGGGGATAGCACAGATACGCAGTATTTT
NA	TRBD1	TRBJ2-2	TRBV27	CASSLGQAGTGELFF	TGTGCCAGCAGTTTAGGACAGGCGGGCACCGGGGAGCTGTTTTTT
NA	NA	TRBJ2-7	TRBV27	CASSLRLAYEQYF	TGTGCCAGCAGTCTAAGACTAGCCTACGAGCAGTACTTC
NA	NA	TRBJ2-7	TRBV10-3	CAISDAGVWGEQYF	TGTGCCATCAGTGATGCTGGGGTTTGGGGCGAGCAGTACTTC
NA	TRBD1	TRBJ2-7	TRBV19	CASSVRDRGNEQYF	TGTGCCAGTAGTGTCCGGGACAGGGGAAACGAGCAGTACTTC
few	NA	TRBJ1-5	TRBV5-6	CASSFGGGGQPQHF	TGTGCCAGCAGCTTTGGAGGGGGAGGGCAGCCCCAGCATTTT
NA	NA	TRBJ1-2	TRBV6-5	CASSYSNGGHYGYTF	TGTGCCAGCAGTTACTCGAACGGAGGGCACTATGGCTACACCTTC
NA	NA	TRBJ1-2	TRBV23-1	CASICRRGSFGFGYTF	TGCGCCAGCATCTGTCGACGGGGATCTTTCGGGTTTGGCTACACCTTC
medium-sized	NA	TRBJ1-5	TRBV27	CASSPDRNQPQHF	TGTGCCAGCAGCCCAGACAGAAATCAGCCCCAGCATTTT
NA	NA	TRBJ2-5	TRBV5-4	CASSLLEMETQYF	TGTGCCAGCAGCTTGTTGGAAATGGAGACCCAGTACTTC
NA	TRBD2	TRBJ2-2	TRBV9	CASSGTSGIRGTGELFF	TGTGCCAGCAGCGGGACTAGCGGGATTCGAGGCACCGGGGAGCTGTTTTTT
NA	TRBD1	TRBJ1-2	TRBV19	CASSIGQGAGYGYTF	TGTGCCAGTAGTATCGGGCAGGGGGCTGGGTATGGCTACACCTTC
NA	NA	TRBJ2-6	TRBV11-2	CASSPTSFNSGANVLTF	TGTGCCAGCAGCCCAACGAGTTTTAATTCTGGGGCCAACGTCCTGACTTTC
NA	NA	TRBJ2-7	TRBV19	CASSVGTATYEQYF	TGTGCCAGTAGTGTCGGGACTGCAACCTACGAGCAGTACTTC
NA	NA	TRBJ1-3	TRBV4-3	CASSQEVSASSGNTIYF	TGCGCCAGCAGCCAAGAGGTCTCGGCTTCCTCTGGAAACACCATATATTTT
NA	TRBD1	TRBJ1-2	TRBV10-3	CAISESWTGNYYGYTF	TGTGCCATCAGTGAGTCCTGGACAGGAAACTACTATGGCTACACCTTC
NA	TRBD2	TRBJ2-3	TRBV14	CASSLAGVIDTQYF	TGTGCCAGCAGCCTAGCGGGAGTAATCGATACGCAGTATTTT
NA	NA	TRBJ1-2	TRBV25-1	CASSDWAYGYTF	TGTGCCAGCAGTGACTGGGCCTATGGCTACACCTTC
few	TRBD1	TRBJ2-2	TRBV6-5	CASSSGTGDAGELFF	TGTGCCAGCAGCTCCGGGACAGGGGACGCCGGGGAGCTGTTTTTT
NA	TRBD1	TRBJ2-4	TRBV27	CASSLSGTGNIQYF	TGTGCCAGCAGCCTCTCGGGGACAGGGAACATTCAGTACTTC
NA	NA	TRBJ2-7	TRBV7-9	CASSPEGERFPEQYF	TGTGCCAGCAGCCCAGAGGGGGAACGCTTCCCCGAGCAGTACTTC
NA	NA	TRBJ2-5	TRBV27	CASRPPASQETQYF	TGTGCCAGCAGACCTCCGGCCAGCCAAGAGACCCAGTACTTC
NA	TRBD2	TRBJ2-1	TRBV4-1	CATRLAGDYNEQFF	TGCGCCACCCGACTAGCGGGAGACTACAATGAGCAGTTCTTC
NA	NA	TRBJ2-6	TRBV27	CASGDGGSGANVLTF	TGTGCCAGCGGTGACGGGGGCTCTGGGGCCAACGTCCTGACTTTC
NA	NA	TRBJ2-7	TRBV6-5	CASSWGGSYEQYF	TGTGCCAGCAGTTGGGGCGGCTCCTACGAGCAGTACTTC
NA	NA	TRBJ2-7	TRBV6-5	CASSYAASAAYEQYF	TGTGCCAGCAGTTACGCCGCTAGCGCGGCCTACGAGCAGTACTTC
NA	NA	TRBJ2-7	TRBV2	CASSGLAESSYEQYF	TGTGCCAGCAGTGGCTTAGCGGAGAGCTCCTACGAGCAGTACTTC
NA	NA	TRBJ2-7	TRBV6-6	CASSRSDSEQYF	TGTGCCAGCAGTCGATCAGACAGCGAGCAGTACTTC
NA	TRBD2	TRBJ2-1	TRBV27	CASSPESGTSYNEQFF	TGTGCCAGCAGTCCAGAGAGCGGGACCTCCTACAATGAGCAGTTCTTC
NA	NA	TRBJ2-3	TRBV15	CATSRDGRQSAADTQYF	TGTGCCACCAGCAGAGATGGAAGGCAATCCGCGGCAGATACGCAGTATTTT
NA	TRBD2	TRBJ2-7	TRBV4-1	CASSQAPGLAGGGSYEQYF	TGCGCCAGCAGCCAAGCTCCGGGACTAGCGGGAGGTGGCTCCTACGAGCAGTACTTC